Ten or more counts support the clone carrying this TCR beta chain. As yet, its antigen is unknown. These data are taken from a study of blood T cells in healthy people across ages. V trimming: 4 bases; J trimming: 0 bases; junction bases outside the gene matches: 3. This CDR3 region has 17 residues. Germline V gives CDR1 SGHVS, CDR2 FQNEAQ. Regarding the study as a whole: Samples with more naive T cells showed higher observed beta diversity. It was the long-lived donors that had more naive CD4+ cells and higher diversity than aged donors.

With a J-beta primer mix and a sample-barcoded 5' primer, a second PCR ran about 6 to 11 cycles. Template switching added a 12-random-nucleotide identifier to every cDNA molecule. TCRdb re-derived calls from the 5' RACE reads in MiXCR, one entry per CDR3 protein. Here the sample spans fewer than 1 million distinct CDR3 sequences, under 45% being singletons. V is TRBV7-8 and J is TRBJ2-1; 13 nucleotides align to TRBD2. This receptor was identified in a man aged 60 to 69 in good health. Sample: blood. The CDR3 region has the DNA TGTGCCAGCAGCTCCCGACTAGCGGGGGGCTCCTACAATGAGCAGTTCTTC. Amino acids: CASSSRLAGGSYNEQFF.